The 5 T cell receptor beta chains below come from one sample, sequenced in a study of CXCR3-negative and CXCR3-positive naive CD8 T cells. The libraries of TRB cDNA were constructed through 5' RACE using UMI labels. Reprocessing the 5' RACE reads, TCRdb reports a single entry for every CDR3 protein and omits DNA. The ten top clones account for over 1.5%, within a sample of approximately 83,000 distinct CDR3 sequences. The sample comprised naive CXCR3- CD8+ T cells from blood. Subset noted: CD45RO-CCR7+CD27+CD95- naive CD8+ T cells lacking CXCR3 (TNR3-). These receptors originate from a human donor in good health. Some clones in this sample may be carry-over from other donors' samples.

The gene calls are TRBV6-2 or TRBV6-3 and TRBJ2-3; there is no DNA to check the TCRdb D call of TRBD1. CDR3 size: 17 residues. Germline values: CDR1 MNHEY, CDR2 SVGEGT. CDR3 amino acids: CASSSITGGPSTDTQYF.

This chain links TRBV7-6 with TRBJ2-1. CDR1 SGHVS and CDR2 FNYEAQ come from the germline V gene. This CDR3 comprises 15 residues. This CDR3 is CASSLSGPSYNEQFF.

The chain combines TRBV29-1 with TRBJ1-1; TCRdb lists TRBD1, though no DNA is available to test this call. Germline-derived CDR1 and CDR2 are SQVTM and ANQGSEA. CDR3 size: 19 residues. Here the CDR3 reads CSVEDGSIRGALWNTEAFF.

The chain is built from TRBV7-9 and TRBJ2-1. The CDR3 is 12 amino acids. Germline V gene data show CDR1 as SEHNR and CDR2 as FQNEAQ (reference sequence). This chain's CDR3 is CAGGSSYNEQFF.

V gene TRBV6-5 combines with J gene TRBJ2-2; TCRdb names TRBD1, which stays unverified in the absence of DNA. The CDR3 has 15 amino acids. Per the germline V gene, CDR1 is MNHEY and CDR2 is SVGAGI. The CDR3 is CASSVGTGNTGELFF.